Included here is one T cell receptor (beta chain) sequence, with context. Some clones are missing from TCRdb's copy, which holds only in-frame ones; the method was immunoSEQ multiplex PCR. The sample lists about 69,000 clones; about four fifths were seen once. This entry belongs to a study of blood T cell repertoires in COVID-19. Unmatched junction bases numbered 6, after V lost 0 bases and J lost 5 bases. There are 15 residues in the CDR3. CDR1 and CDR2 (germline): SGHRS, YFSETQ. The sequenced sample was peripheral blood. This TCR was sampled from a human donor in a cohort sampled during active COVID-19. This rearrangement joins TRBV5-1 to TRBJ2-7; TRBD1 matches at 9 bases. CDR3 coding DNA: TGCGCCAGCAGCTTGGACGGACAGGGGACAAACGAGCAGTACTTC. Translated, it gives CASSLDGQGTNEQYF.